This T cell receptor beta chain appears in the sequencing data of a study of T cell responses to AZD1222 COVID-19 vaccine. Study background: Second-dose groups at about 4 or about 12 weeks were pooled. Findings and caveats of the study: Vaccine-related CD4 TCRs covered spike, predominating at 160-218 and 743-854. Donor demographics were predominantly white British with a female majority; clonal diversity may be underestimated. Close to half of spike-specific TCRs reportedly recognize unmutated variant regions.

CDR1 and CDR2 (germline): MDHEN, SYDVKM. This CDR3 comprises 16 residues. V lost 5 bases to trimming and J lost 4 bases; unmatched junction nucleotides: 7. Data came from immunoSEQ multiplex PCR; TCRdb stores just in-frame clones and leaves some out. The table lists over 120,000 clones, under 95% of them singletons. As to this clone: The antigen remains unidentified.

The genes are TRBV28 and TRBJ2-7; 14 bases align to TRBD2. This clonotype was sampled from an adult in good health. Specimen: peripheral blood, collected on day 0 of AZD1222 vaccination. CDR3 amino acids: CASSPGTSGGYYEQYF. In nucleotides, the CDR3 is TGTGCCAGCAGTCCGGGGACTAGCGGGGGATATTACGAGCAGTACTTC.